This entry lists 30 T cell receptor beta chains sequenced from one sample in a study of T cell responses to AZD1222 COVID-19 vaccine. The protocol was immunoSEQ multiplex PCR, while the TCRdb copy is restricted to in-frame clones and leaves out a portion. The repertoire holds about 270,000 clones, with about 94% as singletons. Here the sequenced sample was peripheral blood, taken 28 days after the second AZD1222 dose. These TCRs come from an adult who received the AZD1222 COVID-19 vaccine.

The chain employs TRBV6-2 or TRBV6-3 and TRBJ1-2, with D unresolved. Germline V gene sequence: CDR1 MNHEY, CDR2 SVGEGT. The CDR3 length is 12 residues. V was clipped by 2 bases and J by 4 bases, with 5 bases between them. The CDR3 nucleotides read TGTGCCAGCAGTTACCGTCTCTATGGCTACACCTTC. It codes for CASSYRLYGYTF.

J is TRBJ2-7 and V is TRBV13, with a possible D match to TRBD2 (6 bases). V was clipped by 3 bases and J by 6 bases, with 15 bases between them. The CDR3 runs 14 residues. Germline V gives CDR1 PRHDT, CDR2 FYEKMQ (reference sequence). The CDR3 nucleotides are TGTGCCAGCAGCTTGAGGGAGGCCCCTCCCGAGCAGTACTTC. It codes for CASSLREAPPEQYF.

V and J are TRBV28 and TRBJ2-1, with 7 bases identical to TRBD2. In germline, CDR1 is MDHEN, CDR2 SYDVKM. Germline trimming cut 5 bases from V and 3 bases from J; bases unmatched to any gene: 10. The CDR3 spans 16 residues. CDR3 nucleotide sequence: TGTGCCAGCAGTCCCTTTGCGGGAGAGGGCTACAATGAGCAGTTCTTC. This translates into CASSPFAGEGYNEQFF.

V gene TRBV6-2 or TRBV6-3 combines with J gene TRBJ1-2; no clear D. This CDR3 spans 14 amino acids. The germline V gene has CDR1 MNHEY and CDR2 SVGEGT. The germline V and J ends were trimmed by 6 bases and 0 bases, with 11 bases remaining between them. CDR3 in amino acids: CASRPPTSNYGYTF. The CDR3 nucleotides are TGTGCCAGCAGACCTCCGACTTCTAACTATGGCTACACCTTC.

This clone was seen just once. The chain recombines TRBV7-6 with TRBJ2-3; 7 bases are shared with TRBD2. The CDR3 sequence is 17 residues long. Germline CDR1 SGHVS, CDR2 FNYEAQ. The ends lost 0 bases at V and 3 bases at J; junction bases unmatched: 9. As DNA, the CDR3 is TGTGCCAGCAGCTTAGCGGGAGGGCCGGTGGTGACAGATACGCAGTATTTT. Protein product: CASSLAGGPVVTDTQYF.

CDR3 in amino acids: CASSYGPRPSNTGELFF. CDR3 nucleotides: TGTGCCAGCAGTTACGGGCCGCGACCTTCGAACACCGGGGAGCTGTTTTTT. J is TRBJ2-2 and V is TRBV6-2 or TRBV6-3; D gene unclear. There are 17 residues in the CDR3. CDR1 MNHEY and CDR2 SVGEGT come from the germline V gene. The germline V and J ends were trimmed by 2 bases and 0 bases, with 13 bases remaining between them.

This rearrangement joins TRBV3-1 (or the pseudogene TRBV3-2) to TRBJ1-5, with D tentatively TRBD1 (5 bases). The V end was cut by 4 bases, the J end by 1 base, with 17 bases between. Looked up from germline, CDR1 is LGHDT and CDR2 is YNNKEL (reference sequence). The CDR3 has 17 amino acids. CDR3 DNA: TGTGCCAGCAGCCCAAGGGGAGTGGGTGTAAGCAATCAGCCCCAGCATTTT. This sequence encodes CASSPRGVGVSNQPQHF.

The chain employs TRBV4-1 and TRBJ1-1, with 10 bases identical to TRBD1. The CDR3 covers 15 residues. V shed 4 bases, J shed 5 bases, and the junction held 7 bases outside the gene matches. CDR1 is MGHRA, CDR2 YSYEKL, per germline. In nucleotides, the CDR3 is TGCGCCAGCAGCCCCTCCGGGACAGGGGAGACTGAAGCTTTCTTT. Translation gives CASSPSGTGETEAFF.

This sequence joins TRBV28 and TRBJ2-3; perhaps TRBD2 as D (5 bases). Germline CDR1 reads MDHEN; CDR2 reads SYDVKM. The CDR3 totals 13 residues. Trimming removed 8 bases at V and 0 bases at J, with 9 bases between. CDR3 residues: CASVRGSTDTQYF. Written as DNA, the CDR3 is TGTGCCAGCGTCCGGGGTAGCACAGATACGCAGTATTTT.

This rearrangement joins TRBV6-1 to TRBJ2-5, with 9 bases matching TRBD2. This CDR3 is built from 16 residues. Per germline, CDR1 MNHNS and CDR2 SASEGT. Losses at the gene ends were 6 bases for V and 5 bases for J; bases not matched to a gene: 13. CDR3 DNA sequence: TGTGCCAGCAGAGAACTCAAGCGGGGGGTACGGGAGACCCAGTACTTC. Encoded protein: CASRELKRGVRETQYF.

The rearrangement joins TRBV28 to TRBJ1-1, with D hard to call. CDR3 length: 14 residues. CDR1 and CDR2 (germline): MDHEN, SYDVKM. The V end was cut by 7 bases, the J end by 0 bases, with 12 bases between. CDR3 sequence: CASTSAGMNTEAFF. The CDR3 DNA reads TGTGCCAGCACCTCTGCGGGGATGAACACTGAAGCTTTCTTT.

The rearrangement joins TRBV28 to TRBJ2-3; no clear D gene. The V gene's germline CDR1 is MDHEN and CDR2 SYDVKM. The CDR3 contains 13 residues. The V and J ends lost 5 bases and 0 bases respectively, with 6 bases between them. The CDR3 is CASSGPSTDTQYF. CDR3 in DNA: TGTGCCAGCAGTGGCCCTAGCACAGATACGCAGTATTTT.

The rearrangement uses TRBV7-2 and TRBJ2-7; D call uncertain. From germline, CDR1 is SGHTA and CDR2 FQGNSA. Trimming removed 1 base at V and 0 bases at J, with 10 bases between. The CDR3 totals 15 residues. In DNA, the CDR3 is TGTGCCAGCAGCTTAGTCCAGGTCCTCTCCTACGAGCAGTACTTC. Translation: CASSLVQVLSYEQYF. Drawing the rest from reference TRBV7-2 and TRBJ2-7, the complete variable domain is GAGVSQSPSNKVTEKGKDVELRCDPISGHTALYWYRQSLGQGLEFLIYFQGNSAPDKSGLPSDRFSAERTGGSVSTLTIQRTQQEDSAVYLCASSLVQVLSYEQYFGPGTRLTVT.

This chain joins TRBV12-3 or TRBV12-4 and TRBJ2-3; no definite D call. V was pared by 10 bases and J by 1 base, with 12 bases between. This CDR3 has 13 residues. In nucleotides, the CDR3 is TGTGCCACTCCCGAGGTCGGCACAGATACGCAGTATTTT. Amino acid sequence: CATPEVGTDTQYF.

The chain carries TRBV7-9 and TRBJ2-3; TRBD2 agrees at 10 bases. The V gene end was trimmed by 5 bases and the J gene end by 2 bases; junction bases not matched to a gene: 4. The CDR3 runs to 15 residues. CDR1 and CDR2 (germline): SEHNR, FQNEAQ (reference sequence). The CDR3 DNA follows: TGTGCCAGCAGCCGGACTAGCGGAATCACAGATACGCAGTATTTT. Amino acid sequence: CASSRTSGITDTQYF.

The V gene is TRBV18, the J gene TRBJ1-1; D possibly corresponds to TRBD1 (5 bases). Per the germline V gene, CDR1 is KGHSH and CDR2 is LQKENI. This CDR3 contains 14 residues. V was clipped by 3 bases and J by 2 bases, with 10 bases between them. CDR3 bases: TGTGCCAGCTCACCCCGGGACGGAAACACTGAAGCTTTCTTT. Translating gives CASSPRDGNTEAFF.

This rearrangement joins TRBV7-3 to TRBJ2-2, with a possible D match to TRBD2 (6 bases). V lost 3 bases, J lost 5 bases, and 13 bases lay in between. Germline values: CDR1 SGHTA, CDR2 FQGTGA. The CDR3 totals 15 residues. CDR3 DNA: TGTGCCAGCAGCTTCTCGGCGGGGTCAACCGGGGAGCTGTTTTTT. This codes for CASSFSAGSTGELFF.

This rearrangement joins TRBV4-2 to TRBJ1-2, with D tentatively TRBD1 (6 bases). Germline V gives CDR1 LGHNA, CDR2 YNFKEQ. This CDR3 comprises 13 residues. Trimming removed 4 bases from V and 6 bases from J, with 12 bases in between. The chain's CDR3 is CASSPGQGNGYTF. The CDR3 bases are TGTGCCAGCAGCCCCGGGCAGGGGAATGGCTACACCTTC.

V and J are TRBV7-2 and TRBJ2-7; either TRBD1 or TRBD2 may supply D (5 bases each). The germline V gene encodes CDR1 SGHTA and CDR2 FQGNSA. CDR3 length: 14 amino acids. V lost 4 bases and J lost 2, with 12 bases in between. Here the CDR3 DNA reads TGTGCCAGCAGCTCCCCGGGACGGCCCTACGAGCAGTACTTC. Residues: CASSSPGRPYEQYF.

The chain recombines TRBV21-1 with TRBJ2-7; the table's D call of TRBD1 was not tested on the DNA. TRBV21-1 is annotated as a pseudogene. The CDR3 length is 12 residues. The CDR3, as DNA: TGTGCCAGTGACAGGGAAGGGGACGAGCAGTACTTC. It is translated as CASDREGDEQYF.

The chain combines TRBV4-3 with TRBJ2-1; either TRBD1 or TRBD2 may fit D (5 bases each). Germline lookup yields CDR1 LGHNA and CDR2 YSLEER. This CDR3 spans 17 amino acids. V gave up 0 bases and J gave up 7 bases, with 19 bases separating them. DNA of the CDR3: TGCGCCAGCAGCCAAGATTGGGGCGGGCTGGGTTATAATGAGCAGTTCTTC. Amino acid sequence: CASSQDWGGLGYNEQFF.

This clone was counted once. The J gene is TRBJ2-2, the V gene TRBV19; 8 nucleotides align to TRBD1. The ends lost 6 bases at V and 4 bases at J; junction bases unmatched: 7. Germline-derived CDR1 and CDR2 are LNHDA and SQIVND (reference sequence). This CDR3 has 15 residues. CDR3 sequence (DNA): TGTGCCAGTAGCCTATCTGGGACAGGCACCGGGGAGCTGTTTTTT. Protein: CASSLSGTGTGELFF.

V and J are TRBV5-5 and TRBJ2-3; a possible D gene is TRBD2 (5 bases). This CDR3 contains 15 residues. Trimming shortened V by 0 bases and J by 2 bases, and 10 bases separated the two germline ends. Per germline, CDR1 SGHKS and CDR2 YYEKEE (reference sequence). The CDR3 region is CASSLAPGNTDTQYF. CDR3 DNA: TGTGCCAGCAGCTTGGCCCCGGGGAACACAGATACGCAGTATTTT.

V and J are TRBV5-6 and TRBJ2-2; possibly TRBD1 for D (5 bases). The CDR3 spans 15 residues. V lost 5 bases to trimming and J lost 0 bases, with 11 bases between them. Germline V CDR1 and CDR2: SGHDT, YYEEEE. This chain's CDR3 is CASRHDSSNTGELFF. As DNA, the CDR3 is TGTGCCAGCAGACACGACAGTTCGAACACCGGGGAGCTGTTTTTT.

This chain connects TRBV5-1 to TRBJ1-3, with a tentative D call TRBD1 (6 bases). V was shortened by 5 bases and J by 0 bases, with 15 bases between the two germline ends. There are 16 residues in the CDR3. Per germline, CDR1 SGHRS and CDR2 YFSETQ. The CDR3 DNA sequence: TGCGCCAGCAGTCTAGGGGGGTCATACTCTGGAAACACCATATATTTT. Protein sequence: CASSLGGSYSGNTIYF.

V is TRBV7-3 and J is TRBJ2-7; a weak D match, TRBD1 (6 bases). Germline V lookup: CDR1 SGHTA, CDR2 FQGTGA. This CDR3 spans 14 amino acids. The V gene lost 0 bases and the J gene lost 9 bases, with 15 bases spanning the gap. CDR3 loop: CASSLTGTPGGQYF. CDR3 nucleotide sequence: TGTGCCAGCAGCTTAACCGGGACACCGGGTGGGCAGTACTTC.

The DNA for the CDR3 is TGTGCCAGCAGCCTCTCGGGACAGGTTTTGAGGAATGAGCAGTTCTTC. As protein: CASSLSGQVLRNEQFF. The chain has TRBV13 and TRBJ2-1; 8 nucleotides line up with TRBD1. The J segment lost 7 bases and the V segment lost 5 bases, leaving 13 bases of the junction unmatched. The CDR3 is 16 residues long. The germline gives CDR1 PRHDT, CDR2 FYEKMQ (reference sequence).

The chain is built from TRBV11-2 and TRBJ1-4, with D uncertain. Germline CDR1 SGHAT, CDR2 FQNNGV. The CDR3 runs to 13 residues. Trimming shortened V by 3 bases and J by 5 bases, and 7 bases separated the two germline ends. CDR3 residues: CASSLTQNEKLFF. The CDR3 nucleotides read TGTGCCAGCAGCTTGACCCAGAATGAAAAACTGTTTTTT.

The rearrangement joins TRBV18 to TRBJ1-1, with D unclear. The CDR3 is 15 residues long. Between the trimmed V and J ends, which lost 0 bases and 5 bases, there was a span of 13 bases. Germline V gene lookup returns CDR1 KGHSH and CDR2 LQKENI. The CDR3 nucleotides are TGTGCCAGCTCACCACCGGCGCGGGGAAGGACTGAAGCTTTCTTT. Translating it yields CASSPPARGRTEAFF. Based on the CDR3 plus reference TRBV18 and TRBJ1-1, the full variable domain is NAGVMQNPRHLVRRRGQEARLRCSPMKGHSHVYWYRQLPEEGLKFMVYLQKENIIDESGMPKERFSAEFPKEGPSILRIQQVVRGDSAAYFCASSPPARGRTEAFFGQGTRLTVV.

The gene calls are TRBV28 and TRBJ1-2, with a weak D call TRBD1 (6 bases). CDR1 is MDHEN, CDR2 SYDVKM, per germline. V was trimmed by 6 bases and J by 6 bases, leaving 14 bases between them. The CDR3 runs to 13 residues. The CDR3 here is CASSLGGQNGYTF. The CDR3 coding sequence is TGTGCCAGCAGCCTAGGCGGACAGAATGGCTACACCTTC.